This T cell receptor beta chain stems from a study of control samples from healthy donors and cancer patients. CDR1 and CDR2 from the germline V gene are MNHEY and SVGEGT. The CDR3 is 13 residues long. V was clipped by 0 bases and J by 10 bases, with 11 bases between them. Method: immunoSEQ multiplex PCR; TCRdb's copy keeps in-frame clones and lacks some. The sample yields 150,000 to 180,000 clones, approximately 93% seen once. The V and J genes are TRBV6-2 or TRBV6-3 and TRBJ2-3, with D perhaps TRBD2 (7 bases). The clonotype originates from a man in his forties or fifties in good health. Sequenced material: blood. The CDR3 sequence is CASSYSGGAAQYF. Written as DNA, the CDR3 is TGTGCCAGCAGTTACTCGGGGGGGGCAGCGCAGTATTTT.